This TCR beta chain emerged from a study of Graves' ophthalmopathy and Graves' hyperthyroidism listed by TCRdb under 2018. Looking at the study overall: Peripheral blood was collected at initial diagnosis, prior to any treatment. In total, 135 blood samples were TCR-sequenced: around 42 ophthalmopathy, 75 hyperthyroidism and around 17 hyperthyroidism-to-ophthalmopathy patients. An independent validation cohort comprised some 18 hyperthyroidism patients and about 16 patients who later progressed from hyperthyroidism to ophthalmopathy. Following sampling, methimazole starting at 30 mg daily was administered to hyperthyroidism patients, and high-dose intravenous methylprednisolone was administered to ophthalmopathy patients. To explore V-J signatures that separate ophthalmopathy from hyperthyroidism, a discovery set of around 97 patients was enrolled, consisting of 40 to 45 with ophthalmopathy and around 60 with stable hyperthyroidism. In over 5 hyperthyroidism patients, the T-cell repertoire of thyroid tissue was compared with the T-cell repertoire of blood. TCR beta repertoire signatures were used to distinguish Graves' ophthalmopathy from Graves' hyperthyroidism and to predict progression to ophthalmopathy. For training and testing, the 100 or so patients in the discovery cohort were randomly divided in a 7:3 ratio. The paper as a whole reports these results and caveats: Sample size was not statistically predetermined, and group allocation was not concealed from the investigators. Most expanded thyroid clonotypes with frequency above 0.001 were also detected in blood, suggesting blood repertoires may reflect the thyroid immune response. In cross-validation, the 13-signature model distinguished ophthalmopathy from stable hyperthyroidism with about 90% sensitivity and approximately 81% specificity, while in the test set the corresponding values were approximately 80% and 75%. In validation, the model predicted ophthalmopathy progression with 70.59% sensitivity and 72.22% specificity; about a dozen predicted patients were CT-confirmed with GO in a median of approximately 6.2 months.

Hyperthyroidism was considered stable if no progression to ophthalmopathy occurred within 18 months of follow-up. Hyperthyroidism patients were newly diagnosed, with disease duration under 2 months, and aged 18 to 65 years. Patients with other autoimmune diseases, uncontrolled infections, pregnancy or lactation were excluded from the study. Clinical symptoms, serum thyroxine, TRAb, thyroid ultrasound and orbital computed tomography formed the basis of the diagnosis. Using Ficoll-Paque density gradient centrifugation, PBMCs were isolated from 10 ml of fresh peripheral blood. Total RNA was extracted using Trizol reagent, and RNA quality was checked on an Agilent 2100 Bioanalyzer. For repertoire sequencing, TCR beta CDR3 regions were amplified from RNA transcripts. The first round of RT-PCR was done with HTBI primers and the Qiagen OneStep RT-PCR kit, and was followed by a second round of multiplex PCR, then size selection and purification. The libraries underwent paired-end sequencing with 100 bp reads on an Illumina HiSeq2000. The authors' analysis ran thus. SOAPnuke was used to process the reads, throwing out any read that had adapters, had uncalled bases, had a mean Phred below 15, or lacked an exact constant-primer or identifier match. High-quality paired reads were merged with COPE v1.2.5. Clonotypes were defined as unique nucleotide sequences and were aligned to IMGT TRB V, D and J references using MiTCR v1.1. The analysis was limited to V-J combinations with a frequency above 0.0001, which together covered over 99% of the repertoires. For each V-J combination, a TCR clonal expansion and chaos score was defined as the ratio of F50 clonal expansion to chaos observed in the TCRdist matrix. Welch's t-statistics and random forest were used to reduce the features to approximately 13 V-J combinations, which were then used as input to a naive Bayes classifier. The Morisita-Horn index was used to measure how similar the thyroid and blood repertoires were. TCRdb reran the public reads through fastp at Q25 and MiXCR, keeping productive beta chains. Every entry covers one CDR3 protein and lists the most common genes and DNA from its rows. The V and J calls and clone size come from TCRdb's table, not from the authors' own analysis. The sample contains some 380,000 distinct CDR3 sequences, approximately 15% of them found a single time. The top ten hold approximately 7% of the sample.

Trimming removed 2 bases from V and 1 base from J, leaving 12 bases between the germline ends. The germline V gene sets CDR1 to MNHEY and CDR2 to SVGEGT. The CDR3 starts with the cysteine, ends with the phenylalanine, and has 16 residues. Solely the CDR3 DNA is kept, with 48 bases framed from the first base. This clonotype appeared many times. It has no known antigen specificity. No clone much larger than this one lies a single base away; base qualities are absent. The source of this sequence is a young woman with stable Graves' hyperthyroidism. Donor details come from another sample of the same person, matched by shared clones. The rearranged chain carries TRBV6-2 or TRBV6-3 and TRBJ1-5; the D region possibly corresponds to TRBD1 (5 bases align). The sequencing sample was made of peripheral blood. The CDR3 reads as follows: CASSYVPGRSNQPQHF. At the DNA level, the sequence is TGTGCCAGCAGTTACGTGCCGGGACGAAGCAATCAGCCCCAGCATTTT.